Presented here are 27 T cell receptor beta chains from one specimen sequenced in a study of control samples from healthy donors and cancer patients. Measured with immunoSEQ multiplex PCR; TCRdb has only the in-frame clones, and not every one. Altogether under 100,000 clones are present, less than 90% being singletons, with the ten largest covering less than 10%. What was sequenced was PBMCs. The receptors stem from a woman in her forties or fifties with colorectal cancer.

This sequence joins TRBV2 and TRBJ2-1; TRBD1 or TRBD2 may be the D gene (5 bases each). The ends were cut back, 7 bases at V and 1 base at J, with 14 bases in the middle. The CDR3 totals 15 residues. The germline V gene has CDR1 SNHLY and CDR2 FYNNEI. The CDR3 protein is CASTRDRYSYNEQFF. The CDR3 nucleotides are TGTGCCAGCACCCGGGACCGCTATTCCTACAATGAGCAGTTCTTC.

This chain links TRBV5-1 with TRBJ1-1; D may be TRBD1 (5 bases). Per germline, CDR1 SGHRS and CDR2 YFSETQ. Trimming took 5 bases from V and 7 from J, leaving 18 bases between them. This CDR3 is 14 amino acids long. In DNA, the CDR3 is TGCGCCAGCAGATTCCAGTCGGGGGTTTATGAAGCTTTCTTT. Protein sequence: CASRFQSGVYEAFF.

The chain couples TRBV7-2 to TRBJ2-1, with D perhaps assigned TRBD1 or TRBD2 (5 bases each). The CDR3 is 15 residues long. Trimming shortened V by 2 bases and J by 0 bases, and 8 bases separated the two germline ends. The germline V gene has CDR1 SGHTA and CDR2 FQGNSA. The CDR3 region is CASSLKGSSYNEQFF. The DNA for the CDR3 is TGTGCCAGCAGCTTAAAGGGGAGCTCCTACAATGAGCAGTTCTTC.

This clone was counted between two and nine times. The chain combines TRBV12-5 with TRBJ2-2; D tentatively fits TRBD1 or TRBD2 (5 bases each). The V end was cut by 1 base, the J end by 4 bases, with 7 bases between. The CDR3 spans 14 residues. CDR1 and CDR2 from the germline V gene are LGHNT and FRNRAP. CDR3 in DNA: TGTGCTAGTGGTTTGGGAGGGACCACCGGGGAGCTGTTTTTT. Protein product: CASGLGGTTGELFF. The variable domain in full, completed from reference TRBV12-5 and TRBJ2-2, reads DARVTQTPRHKVTEMGQEVTMRCQPILGHNTVFWYRQTMMQGLELLAYFRNRAPLDDSGMPKDRFSAEMPDATLATLKIQPSEPRDSAVYFCASGLGGTTGELFFGEGSRLTVL.

The chain combines TRBV27 with TRBJ2-5; D may be TRBD1 (6 bases). The CDR3 contains 14 residues. CDR1 is MNHEY, CDR2 SMNVEV, per germline (reference sequence). V was trimmed by 2 bases and J by 5 bases, leaving 12 bases between them. The CDR3 here is CASSLSRGGETQYF. The CDR3 DNA sequence: TGTGCCAGCAGTTTAAGCAGGGGCGGGGAGACCCAGTACTTC.

The rearrangement links TRBV15 to TRBJ2-1, with D possibly matching TRBD2 (7 bases). The CDR3 spans 17 residues. Germline values: CDR1 LNHNV, CDR2 YYDKDF (reference sequence). V was clipped by 0 bases and J by 4 bases, with 16 bases between them. CDR3 nucleotide sequence: TGTGCCACCAGCAGAGATCTGGGGGGGGCTACTTACAATGAGCAGTTCTTC. It yields the protein CATSRDLGGATYNEQFF.

Only one count was recorded for this clone. The genes are TRBV6-6 and TRBJ1-5; D might be TRBD1 (6 bases). CDR1 is MNHNY and CDR2 is SVGAGI in the germline V gene (reference sequence). CDR3 length: 15 amino acids. Between the trimmed V and J ends, which lost 4 bases and 3 bases, there was a span of 13 bases. For the CDR3, the DNA is TGTGCCAGCAGTTCTCAGGGGATAAACAATCAGCCCCAGCATTTT. This sequence encodes CASSSQGINNQPQHF.

This chain joins TRBV7-8 and TRBJ1-2; tentative D call: TRBD1 (5 bases). V lost 4 bases to trimming and J lost 7 bases, with 16 bases between them. Germline V gene sequence: CDR1 SGHVS, CDR2 FQNEAQ. The CDR3 is 14 residues long. The CDR3 DNA follows: TGTGCCAGCAGCTACGATAAACAACAGGTTGGCTACACCTTC. This gives the protein CASSYDKQQVGYTF.

The chain recombines TRBV6-2 or TRBV6-3 with TRBJ2-7; D might be TRBD1 (6 bases). V lost 5 bases, J lost 6 bases, and 14 bases lay in between. The CDR3 contains 13 residues. CDR1 is MNHEY, CDR2 SVGEGT, per germline. The CDR3 nucleotides are TGTGCCAGCAGTCAAGGGGGTTACGGCGAGCAGTACGTC. Its protein is CASSQGGYGEQYV.

CDR3: CASSEYRERSPLHF. Written as DNA, the CDR3 is TGTGCCAGCAGTGAATACAGGGAAAGATCACCCCTCCACTTT. The chain carries TRBV6-1 and TRBJ1-6, with D maybe TRBD1 (6 bases). Germline loops: CDR1 MNHNS, CDR2 SASEGT. With 2 bases removed from V and 10 bases from J, the gap between germline ends came to 12 bases. This CDR3 has 14 amino acids.

The CDR3 loop is CASSSSLPGPYGYTF. The CDR3 nucleotides are TGTGCCAGCAGTTCCTCCCTTCCGGGTCCGTATGGCTACACCTTC. The chain joins TRBV28 to TRBJ1-2; D remains ambiguous. The germline V gene has CDR1 MDHEN and CDR2 SYDVKM. The CDR3 extends over 15 amino acids. The ends were cut back, 4 bases at V and 5 bases at J, with 17 bases in the middle.

The chain carries TRBV5-1 and TRBJ2-2; no clear D gene. The V end was cut by 0 bases, the J end by 0 bases, with 9 bases between. From germline, CDR1 is SGHRS and CDR2 YFSETQ. This CDR3 contains 16 residues. As DNA, the CDR3 is TGCGCCAGCAGCTTGGTGGTGGGCGCGAACACCGGGGAGCTGTTTTTT. Protein product: CASSLVVGANTGELFF.

CDR3: CASSIGGETQYF. As DNA, the CDR3 is TGTGCCAGCAGCATCGGGGGAGAGACCCAGTACTTC. This chain uses TRBV12-3 or TRBV12-4 with TRBJ2-5, with TRBD2 as a possible D gene (6 bases). V was shortened by 6 bases and J by 4 bases, with 9 bases between the two germline ends. This CDR3 has 12 residues.

The chain is built from TRBV20-1 and TRBJ1-2, with 10 bases aligning to TRBD1. V gave up 3 bases and J gave up 2 bases; unmatched junction bases: 12. This CDR3 has 17 residues. Germline assignment: CDR1 DFQATT and CDR2 SNEGSKA (reference sequence). CDR3 amino acids: CSASDRGPFSRNYGYTF. The DNA of the CDR3 is TGCAGTGCTAGTGACAGGGGGCCTTTTTCCCGGAACTATGGCTACACCTTC.

The gene calls are TRBV2 and TRBJ2-3; D is possibly TRBD2 (5 bases). Looked up from germline, CDR1 is SNHLY and CDR2 is FYNNEI. The CDR3 contains 15 residues. V gave up 6 bases and J gave up 6 bases, with 19 bases separating them. The CDR3 nucleotides are TGTGCCAGCAGCGTCTTCGGGCTAGCAATTGATACGCAGTATTTT. Protein sequence: CASSVFGLAIDTQYF.

The chain uses TRBV6-5 and TRBJ1-1, with a weak D call TRBD1 (5 bases). Germline V gene data show CDR1 as MNHEY and CDR2 as SVGAGI. The CDR3 is made up of 13 amino acids. V was shortened by 4 bases and J by 3 bases, with 9 bases between the two germline ends. The CDR3: CASSWTSDTEAFF. CDR3 DNA: TGTGCCAGCAGTTGGACATCCGACACTGAAGCTTTCTTT.

This sequence joins TRBV11-1 and TRBJ2-5; D not certain. The germline V gene has CDR1 SGHAT and CDR2 FQDESV (reference sequence). Trimming removed 2 bases at V and 4 bases at J, with 8 bases between. The CDR3 is made up of 13 amino acids. The CDR3, as DNA: TGTGCCAGCAGCTTAACGGGCTCAGAGACCCAGTACTTC. Protein: CASSLTGSETQYF. Filled out from reference TRBV11-1 and TRBJ2-5, the complete variable domain reads EAEVAQSPRYKITEKSQAVAFWCDPISGHATLYWYRQILGQGPELLVQFQDESVVDDSQLPKDRFSAERLKGVDSTLKIQPAELGDSAMYLCASSLTGSETQYFGPGTRLLVL.

V usage is TRBV24-1 and J usage is TRBJ2-3, with 11 positions matching TRBD2. This CDR3 has 16 residues. V lost 5 bases and J lost 5; bases outside the gene matches: 8. The germline V gene has CDR1 KGHDR and CDR2 SFDVKD. The CDR3 is CATSATTSGAIDTQYF. CDR3 sequence (DNA): TGTGCCACCAGTGCAACGACTAGCGGGGCTATAGATACGCAGTATTTT.

The chain is built from TRBV6-6 and TRBJ1-2; TRBD1 matches at 7 bases. Germline trimming cut 0 bases from V and 6 bases from J; bases unmatched to any gene: 4. CDR1 and CDR2 (germline): MNHNY, SVGAGI (reference sequence). CDR3 length equals 14 residues. CDR3 protein: CASSYSGQVNGYTF. Here the CDR3 DNA reads TGTGCCAGCAGTTACTCTGGACAGGTCAATGGCTACACCTTC.

With respect to this clone: At one end the junction does not follow the germline gene, possibly because of a read error. This CDR3 is also generated by other DNA sequences in the sample. The chain has TRBV10-3 and TRBJ1-1; 8 positions match TRBD1. In germline, CDR1 is ENHRY, CDR2 SYGVKD. There are 13 residues in the CDR3. The CDR3 reads CAKSQGQGTEAFF. The CDR3 DNA is TGCGCCAAAAGCCAAGGACAGGGCACTGAAGCTTTCTTT.

The chain has TRBV5-1 and TRBJ1-1, with D perhaps TRBD1 (5 bases). Germline V gives CDR1 SGHRS, CDR2 YFSETQ. CDR3 length: 16 residues. V was pared by 0 bases and J by 1 base, with 13 bases between. The CDR3 nucleotides read TGCGCCAGCAGCTTGGCAAGGATGACAGCGAACACTGAAGCTTTCTTT. It codes for CASSLARMTANTEAFF. Combining the CDR3 with reference TRBV5-1 and TRBJ1-1 gives the whole variable domain KAGVTQTPRYLIKTRGQQVTLSCSPISGHRSVSWYQQTPGQGLQFLFEYFSETQRNKGNFPGRFSGRQFSNSRSEMNVSTLELGDSALYLCASSLARMTANTEAFFGQGTRLTVV.

This clone was recorded once. This chain joins TRBV9 and TRBJ1-2; 8 bases fit TRBD1. The V segment lost 4 bases and the J segment 8 bases; nucleotides outside the gene matches: 10. This CDR3 is built from 14 residues. Per germline, CDR1 SGDLS and CDR2 YYNGEE. CDR3 nucleotide sequence: TGTGCCAGCAGCCCAAGGACAGGGATAGGGGGCTACACCTTC. This codes for CASSPRTGIGGYTF.

Here the CDR3 reads CASSQGEWDTEAFF. The CDR3 nucleotides read TGCGCCAGCTCACAGGGGGAATGGGACACTGAAGCTTTCTTT. V gene TRBV5-1 combines with J gene TRBJ1-1; 8 nucleotides line up with TRBD1. The J segment lost 3 bases and the V segment lost 7 bases, leaving 8 bases of the junction unmatched. CDR3 length: 14 residues. Per germline, CDR1 SGHRS and CDR2 YFSETQ.

The chain links TRBV9 to TRBJ2-3; the match to TRBD2 covers 7 bases. The J segment lost 3 bases and the V segment lost 0 bases, leaving 4 bases of the junction unmatched. This CDR3 has 15 residues. Per germline, CDR1 SGDLS and CDR2 YYNGEE. The chain's CDR3 is CASSVGLAVTDTQYF. The DNA for the CDR3 is TGTGCCAGCAGCGTAGGGCTAGCGGTTACAGATACGCAGTATTTT.

As concerns this clone: An end of the junction does not agree with germline; a read error may underlie this. The gene calls are TRBV18 and TRBJ2-3; 16 positions match TRBD2. Germline values: CDR1 KGHSH, CDR2 LQKENI. The CDR3 is made up of 14 amino acids. Written as DNA, the CDR3 is TGTGCCAGCTCACCATCGGGACTAGCGGGGGGGCCCCTATTT. Translation: CASSPSGLAGGPLF. Full variable domain (rest looked up from reference TRBV18 and TRBJ2-3): NAGVMQNPRHLVRRRGQEARLRCSPMKGHSHVYWYRQLPEEGLKFMVYLQKENIIDESGMPKERFSAEFPKEGPSILRIQQVVRGDSAAYFCASSPSGLAGGPLFGPGTRLTVL.

A remark on this clone: One junction end disagrees with the germline gene, perhaps due to a read error. V is TRBV4-3 and J is TRBJ1-4, with 8 bases fitting TRBD1. This CDR3 has 12 amino acids. CDR1 is LGHNA and CDR2 is YSLEER in the germline V gene. The CDR3 nucleotides are TGCGCCAGCAGCCGAGAGACAGGGGAGAAGATTTTT. Residues: CASSRETGEKIF.

Notes on this clone: Other DNA sequences in the sample encode the same CDR3. DNA of the CDR3: TGCAGCGTGGACAGGGCTAACTATGGCTACACCTTC. Translation: CSVDRANYGYTF. V and J are TRBV29-1 and TRBJ1-2, with 8 bases lining up with TRBD1. This CDR3 spans 12 amino acids. The V segment lost 6 bases and the J segment 0 bases; nucleotides outside the gene matches: 0. The V gene's germline CDR1 is SQVTM and CDR2 ANQGSEA.